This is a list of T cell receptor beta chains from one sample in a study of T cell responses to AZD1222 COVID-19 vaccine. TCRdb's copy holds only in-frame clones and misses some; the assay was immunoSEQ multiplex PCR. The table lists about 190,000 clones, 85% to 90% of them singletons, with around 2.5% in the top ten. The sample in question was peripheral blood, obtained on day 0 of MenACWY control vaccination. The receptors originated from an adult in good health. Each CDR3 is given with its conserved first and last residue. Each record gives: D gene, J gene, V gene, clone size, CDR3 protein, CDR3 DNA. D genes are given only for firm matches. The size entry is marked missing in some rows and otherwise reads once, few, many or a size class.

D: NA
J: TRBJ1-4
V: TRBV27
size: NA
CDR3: CASSFNKRGDEKLFF
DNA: TGTGCCAGCAGTTTCAATAAACGGGGGGATGAAAAACTGTTTTTT

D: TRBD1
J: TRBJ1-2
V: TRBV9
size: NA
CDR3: CASSARDSLYTF
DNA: TGTGCCAGCAGCGCCCGGGACAGCCTTTACACCTTC

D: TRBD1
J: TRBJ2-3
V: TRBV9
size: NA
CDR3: CASSVQGAGGDTQYF
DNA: TGTGCCAGCAGCGTACAGGGGGCGGGTGGAGATACGCAGTATTTT

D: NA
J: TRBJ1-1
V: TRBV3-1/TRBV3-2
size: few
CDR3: CASSQYGVYEAFF
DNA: TGTGCCAGCAGCCAATATGGGGTTTACGAAGCTTTCTTT

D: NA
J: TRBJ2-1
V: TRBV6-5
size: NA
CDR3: CASSYSGSPYNEQFF
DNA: TGTGCCAGCAGTTACTCTGGCAGTCCCTACAATGAGCAGTTCTTC

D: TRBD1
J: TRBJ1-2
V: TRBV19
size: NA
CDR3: CASSMGQGPGYTF
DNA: TGTGCCAGTAGTATGGGACAGGGGCCTGGCTACACCTTC

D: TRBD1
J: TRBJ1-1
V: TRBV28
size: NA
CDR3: CASSFIDRDRTEAFF
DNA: TGTGCCAGCAGTTTCATCGACAGGGATCGTACTGAAGCTTTCTTT

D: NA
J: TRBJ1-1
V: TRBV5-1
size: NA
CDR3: CASSLGMGQPEAFF
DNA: TGCGCCAGCAGCTTGGGAATGGGACAACCTGAAGCTTTCTTT

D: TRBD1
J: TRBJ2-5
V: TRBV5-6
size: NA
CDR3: CASSRGLQETQYF
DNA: TGTGCCAGCAGCAGGGGGCTTCAAGAGACCCAGTACTTC

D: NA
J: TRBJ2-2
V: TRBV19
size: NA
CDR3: CASSVRTGELFF
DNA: TGTGCCAGTAGTGTGAGGACCGGGGAGCTGTTTTTT

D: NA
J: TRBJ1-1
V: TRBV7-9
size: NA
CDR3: CASSPRAGGLKSAFF
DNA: TGTGCCAGCAGCCCCCGGGCTGGGGGCCTGAAGTCGGCTTTCTTT

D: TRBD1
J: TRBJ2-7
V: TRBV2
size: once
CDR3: CASSHDRGRRISYEQYF
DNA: TGTGCCAGCAGTCACGACAGGGGGCGACGAATCTCCTACGAGCAGTACTTC

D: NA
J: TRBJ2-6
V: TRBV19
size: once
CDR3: CASSSRTGSGANVLTF
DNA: TGTGCCAGTAGCTCCAGGACGGGCTCTGGGGCCAACGTCCTGACTTTC

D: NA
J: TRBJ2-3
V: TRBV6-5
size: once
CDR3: CASGWGRFTDTQYF
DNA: TGTGCCAGCGGGTGGGGCAGGTTCACAGATACGCAGTATTTT

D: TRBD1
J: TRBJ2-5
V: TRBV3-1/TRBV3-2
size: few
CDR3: CASSQGQGGQETQYF
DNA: TGTGCCAGCAGCCAAGGACAGGGGGGCCAAGAGACCCAGTACTTC

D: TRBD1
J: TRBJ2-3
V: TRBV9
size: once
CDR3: CASSLTGAMGTDTQYF
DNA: TGTGCCAGCAGCCTTACAGGGGCAATGGGCACAGATACGCAGTATTTT

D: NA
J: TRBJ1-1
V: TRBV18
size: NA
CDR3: CASSSRYLEAFF
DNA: TGTGCCAGCTCGTCCCGATACCTTGAAGCTTTCTTT

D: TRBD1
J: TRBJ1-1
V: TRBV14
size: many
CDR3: CASSQQGALSTEAFF
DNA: TGTGCCAGCAGCCAACAGGGGGCGCTTAGCACTGAAGCTTTCTTT

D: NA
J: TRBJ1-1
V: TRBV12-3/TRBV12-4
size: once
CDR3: CASSFGMNSEAFF
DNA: TGTGCCAGCAGTTTCGGGATGAACTCTGAAGCTTTCTTT

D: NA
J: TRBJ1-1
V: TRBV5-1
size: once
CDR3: CASSLQLNTEAFF
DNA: TGCGCCAGCAGCTTGCAGTTAAACACTGAAGCTTTCTTT

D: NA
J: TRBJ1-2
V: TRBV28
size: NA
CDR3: CAIWGRYGYTF
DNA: TGTGCCATATGGGGGCGCTATGGCTACACCTTC

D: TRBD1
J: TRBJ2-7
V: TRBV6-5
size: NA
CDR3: CASSSGQENDEQYF
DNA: TGTGCCAGCAGTTCGGGACAGGAGAATGACGAGCAGTACTTC

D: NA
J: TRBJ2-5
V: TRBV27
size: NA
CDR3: CASSPTIQETQYF
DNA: TGTGCCAGCAGTCCCACAATTCAAGAGACCCAGTACTTC

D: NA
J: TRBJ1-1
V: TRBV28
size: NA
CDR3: CASSPVKYTEAFF
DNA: TGTGCCAGCAGTCCCGTGAAGTACACTGAAGCTTTCTTT

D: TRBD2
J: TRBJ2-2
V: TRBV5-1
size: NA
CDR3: CASSREGVAKNTGELFF
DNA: TGCGCCAGCAGCAGGGAGGGTGTAGCCAAAAACACCGGGGAGCTGTTTTTT

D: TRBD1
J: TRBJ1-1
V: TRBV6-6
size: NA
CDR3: CASRGQGLGMNTEAFF
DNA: TGTGCCAGCAGGGGACAGGGGCTCGGAATGAACACTGAAGCTTTCTTT

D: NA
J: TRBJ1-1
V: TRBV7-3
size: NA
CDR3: CASSVGGSVNTEAFF
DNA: TGTGCCAGCAGTGTCGGAGGTTCGGTGAACACTGAAGCTTTCTTT

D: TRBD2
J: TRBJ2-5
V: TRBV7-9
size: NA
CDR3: CASSPLGGETQYF
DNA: TGTGCCAGCAGCCCCCTGGGAGGGGAGACCCAGTACTTC

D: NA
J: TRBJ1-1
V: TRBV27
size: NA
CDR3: CASSPGTEAFF
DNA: TGTGCCAGCAGCCCAGGGACTGAAGCTTTCTTT

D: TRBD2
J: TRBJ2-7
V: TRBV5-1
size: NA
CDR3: CASSNGLAEPDEQYF
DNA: TGCGCCAGCAGCAACGGACTAGCGGAACCGGACGAGCAGTACTTC

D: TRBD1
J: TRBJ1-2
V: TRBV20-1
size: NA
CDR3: CSARDRYGYTF
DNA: TGCAGTGCTCGGGACAGGTATGGCTACACCTTC

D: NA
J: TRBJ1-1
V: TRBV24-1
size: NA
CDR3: CATTSGANTEAFF
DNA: TGTGCCACCACCTCGGGGGCGAACACTGAAGCTTTCTTT

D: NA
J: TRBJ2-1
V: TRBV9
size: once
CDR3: CASSAQALGDNEQFF
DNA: TGTGCCAGCAGCGCACAGGCACTAGGAGACAATGAGCAGTTCTTC

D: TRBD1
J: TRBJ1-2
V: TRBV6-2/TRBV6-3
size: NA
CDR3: CASSYRDRVAGYTF
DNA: TGTGCCAGCAGTTACCGGGACAGGGTGGCTGGCTACACCTTC

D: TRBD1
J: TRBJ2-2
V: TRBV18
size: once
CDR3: CASSPGPQGIGELFF
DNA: TGTGCCAGCTCACCCGGGCCACAGGGGATCGGGGAGCTGTTTTTT

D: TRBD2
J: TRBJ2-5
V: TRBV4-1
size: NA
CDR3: CASSQVRGGAQYF
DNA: TGCGCCAGCAGCCAAGTTCGGGGGGGGGCCCAGTACTTC

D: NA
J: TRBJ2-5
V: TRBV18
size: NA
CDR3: CASSPLAQETQYF
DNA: TGTGCCAGCTCACCACTCGCCCAAGAGACCCAGTACTTC

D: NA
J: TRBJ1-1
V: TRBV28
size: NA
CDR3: CASSVGLRGYGEAFF
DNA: TGTGCCAGCAGTGTAGGCCTCAGGGGCTATGGTGAAGCTTTCTTT

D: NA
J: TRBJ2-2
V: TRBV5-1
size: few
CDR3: CASSLANTGELFF
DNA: TGCGCCAGCAGCTTGGCCAACACCGGGGAGCTGTTTTTT

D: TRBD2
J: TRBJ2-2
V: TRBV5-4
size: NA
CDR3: CASSPSLAGGNTGELFF
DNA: TGTGCCAGCAGTCCCAGCCTAGCGGGGGGGAACACCGGGGAGCTGTTTTTT

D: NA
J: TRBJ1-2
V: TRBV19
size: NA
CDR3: CASSMESYGYTF
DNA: TGTGCCAGTAGTATGGAGAGCTATGGCTACACCTTC

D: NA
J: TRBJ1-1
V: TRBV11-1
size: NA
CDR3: CASSPLGTSPTEAFF
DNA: TGTGCCAGCAGCCCCCTGGGTACATCCCCCACTGAAGCTTTCTTT

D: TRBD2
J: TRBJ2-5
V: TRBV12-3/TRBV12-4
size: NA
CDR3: CASSWEGETQYF
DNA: TGTGCCAGCAGTTGGGAGGGAGAGACCCAGTACTTC

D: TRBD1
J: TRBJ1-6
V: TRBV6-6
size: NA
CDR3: CASKPGQGYSPLHF
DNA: TGTGCCAGCAAACCGGGACAGGGTTATTCACCCCTCCACTTT

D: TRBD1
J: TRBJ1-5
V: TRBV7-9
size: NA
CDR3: CASSFSGGVGNQPQHF
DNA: TGTGCCAGCAGCTTCTCAGGGGGCGTTGGGAATCAGCCCCAGCATTTT

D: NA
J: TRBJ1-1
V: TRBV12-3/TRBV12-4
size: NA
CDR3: CASSIQPNTEAFF
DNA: TGTGCCAGCAGCATTCAGCCGAACACTGAAGCTTTCTTT

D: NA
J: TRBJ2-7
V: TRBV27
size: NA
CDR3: CASSSRGSSYEQYF
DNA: TGTGCCAGTAGTTCCCGGGGAAGCTCCTACGAGCAGTACTTC

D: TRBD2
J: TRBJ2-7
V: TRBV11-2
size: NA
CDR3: CASSLISGRVGEQYF
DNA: TGTGCCAGCAGCTTAATTAGCGGGAGGGTAGGCGAGCAGTACTTC

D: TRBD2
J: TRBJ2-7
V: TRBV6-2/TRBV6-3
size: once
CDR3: CASSSSGSSSYEQYF
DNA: TGTGCCAGCAGTTCTAGCGGGTCGAGCTCCTACGAGCAGTACTTC

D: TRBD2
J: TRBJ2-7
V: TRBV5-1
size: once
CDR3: CASSPGLAGYEQYF
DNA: TGCGCCAGCAGCCCCGGACTAGCGGGGTACGAGCAGTACTTC

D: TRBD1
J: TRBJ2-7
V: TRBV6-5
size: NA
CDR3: CASRRQGFPYEQYF
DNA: TGTGCCAGCAGACGACAGGGTTTTCCCTACGAGCAGTACTTC

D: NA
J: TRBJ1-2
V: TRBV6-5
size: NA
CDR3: CASTSSFEGWDGYTF
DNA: TGTGCCAGCACCTCCTCGTTTGAGGGGTGGGATGGCTACACCTTC

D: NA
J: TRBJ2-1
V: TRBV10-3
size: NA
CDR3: CAIRNQTASVEQFF
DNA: TGTGCCATCAGGAACCAGACAGCTTCGGTAGAGCAGTTCTTC